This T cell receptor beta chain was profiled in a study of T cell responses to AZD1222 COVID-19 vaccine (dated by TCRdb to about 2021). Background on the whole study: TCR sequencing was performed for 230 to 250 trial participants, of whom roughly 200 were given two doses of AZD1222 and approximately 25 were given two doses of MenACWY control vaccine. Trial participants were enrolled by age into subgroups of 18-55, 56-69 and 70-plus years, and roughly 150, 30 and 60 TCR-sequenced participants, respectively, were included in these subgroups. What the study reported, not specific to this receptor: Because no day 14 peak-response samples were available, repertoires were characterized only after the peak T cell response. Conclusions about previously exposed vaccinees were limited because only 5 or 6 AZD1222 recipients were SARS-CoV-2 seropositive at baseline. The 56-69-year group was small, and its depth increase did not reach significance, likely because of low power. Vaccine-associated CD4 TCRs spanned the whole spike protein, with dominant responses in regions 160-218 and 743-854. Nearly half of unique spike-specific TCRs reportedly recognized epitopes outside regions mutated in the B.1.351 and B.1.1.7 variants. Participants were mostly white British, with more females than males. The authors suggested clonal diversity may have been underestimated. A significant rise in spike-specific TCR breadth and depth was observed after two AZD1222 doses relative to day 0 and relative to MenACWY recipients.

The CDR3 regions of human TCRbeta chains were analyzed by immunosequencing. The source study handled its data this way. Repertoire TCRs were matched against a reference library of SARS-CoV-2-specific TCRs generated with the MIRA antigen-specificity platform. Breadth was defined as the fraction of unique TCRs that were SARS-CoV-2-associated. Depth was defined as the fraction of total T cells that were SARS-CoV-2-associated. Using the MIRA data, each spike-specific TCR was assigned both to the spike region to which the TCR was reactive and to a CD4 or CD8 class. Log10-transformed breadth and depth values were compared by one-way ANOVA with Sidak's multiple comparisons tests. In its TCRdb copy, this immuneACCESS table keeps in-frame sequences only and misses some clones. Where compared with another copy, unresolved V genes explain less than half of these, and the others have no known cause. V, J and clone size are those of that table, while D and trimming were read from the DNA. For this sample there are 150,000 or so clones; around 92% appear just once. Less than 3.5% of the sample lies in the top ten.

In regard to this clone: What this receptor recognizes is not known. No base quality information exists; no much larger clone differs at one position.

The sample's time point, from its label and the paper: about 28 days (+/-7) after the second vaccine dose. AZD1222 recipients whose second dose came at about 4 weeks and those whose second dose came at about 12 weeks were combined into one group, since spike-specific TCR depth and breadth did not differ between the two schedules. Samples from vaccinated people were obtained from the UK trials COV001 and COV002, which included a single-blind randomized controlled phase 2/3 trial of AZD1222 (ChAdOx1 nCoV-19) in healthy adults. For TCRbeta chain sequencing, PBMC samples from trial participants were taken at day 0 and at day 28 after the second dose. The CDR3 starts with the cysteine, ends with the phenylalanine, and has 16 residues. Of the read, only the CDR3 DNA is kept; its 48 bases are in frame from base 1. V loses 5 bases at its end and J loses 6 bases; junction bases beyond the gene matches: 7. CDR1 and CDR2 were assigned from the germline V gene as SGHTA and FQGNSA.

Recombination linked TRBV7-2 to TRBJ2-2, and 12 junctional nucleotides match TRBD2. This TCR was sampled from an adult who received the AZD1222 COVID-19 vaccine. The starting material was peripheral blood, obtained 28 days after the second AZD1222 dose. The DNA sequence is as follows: TGTGCCAGCAGCACTTCTAGCGGGAGGGCCCCCGGGGAGCTGTTTTTT. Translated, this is CASSTSSGRAPGELFF.